This TCR beta chain was sequenced during a study of blood T cells in healthy people across ages. Study-wide findings and caveats: The study found more naive CD4+ cells and higher diversity in long-lived than aged donors.

In regard to this clonotype: Its target is not known.

A sample-barcoded 5' primer and a J-beta primer mix were used in a second PCR of roughly 6 to 12 cycles. Each single sample gave us at least 3 million CDR3-containing paired-end reads. A single record per CDR3 protein comes from TCRdb applying MiXCR to the 5' RACE reads. There are hundreds of thousands of distinct CDR3 sequences in the sample; 58% occur only once, and about two fifths lies in the top ten. Trimming took 1 base from V and 7 from J, leaving 12 bases between them. CDR1 is MNHEY and CDR2 is SVGEGT in the germline V gene. The CDR3 extends over 14 amino acids. Every donor contributed around 10 milliliters of peripheral blood by blood draw. No fewer than 7 million PBMCs went into each sample.

Sequenced material: blood. The sequence was collected from a man in his 60s in good health. This chain connects TRBV6-2 or TRBV6-3 to TRBJ2-3; the D gene is possibly TRBD2 (6 bases). The CDR3 here is CASSYLRGIHTQYF. CDR3 nucleotide sequence: TGTGCCAGCAGTTACTTGCGGGGAATTCATACGCAGTATTTT.